This entry lists 4 T cell receptor beta chains sequenced from one sample in a study of T cell responses to AZD1222 COVID-19 vaccine. The repertoire was sequenced with immunoSEQ multiplex PCR; TCRdb's copy has only in-frame clones and lacks some. The data contain 100,000 to 120,000 clones, nearly 90% of them singletons. Sequenced material: peripheral blood, taken on day 0 of AZD1222 vaccination. The receptors come from an adult in good health.

This chain connects TRBV19 to TRBJ2-7; D gene uncertain. Trimming cost V 2 bases and J 3 bases, with 11 bases left between them. CDR3 length equals 14 residues. Germline V lookup: CDR1 LNHDA, CDR2 SQIVND (reference sequence). The CDR3 nucleotides read TGTGCCAGTAGTATATCCCGCGGCAGCTACGAGCAGTACTTC. Protein: CASSISRGSYEQYF.

This clone came up a few times. J is TRBJ2-7 and V is TRBV6-2 or TRBV6-3; D might be TRBD2 (6 bases). V lost 5 bases and J 0 bases, leaving 14 bases between the germline ends. This CDR3 spans 15 amino acids. CDR1 and CDR2 (germline): MNHEY, SVGEGT. The CDR3 is CASSGERARSYEQYF. CDR3 DNA sequence: TGTGCCAGCAGTGGGGAGCGGGCCCGCTCCTACGAGCAGTACTTC.

The V and J genes are TRBV7-2 and TRBJ1-6; 7 nucleotides line up with TRBD1. CDR1 is SGHTA, CDR2 FQGNSA, per germline. There are 14 residues in the CDR3. The J segment lost 8 bases and the V segment lost 2 bases, leaving 3 bases of the junction unmatched. The CDR3 DNA sequence: TGTGCCAGCAGCTTAAGGGGGCGAGATTCACCCCTCCACTTT. Translated, it gives CASSLRGRDSPLHF.

The chain combines TRBV2 with TRBJ2-7; D is unresolved. Trimming took 5 bases from V and 3 from J, leaving 5 bases between them. The germline V gene has CDR1 SNHLY and CDR2 FYNNEI. The CDR3 length is 11 residues. CDR3 DNA: TGTGCCAGCAGTAACGTCTACGAGCAGTACTTC. It is translated as CASSNVYEQYF.